The clone carrying this T cell receptor beta chain was counted many times. Its matching antigen is unknown. RNA transcripts provided the template for amplifying TCR beta CDR3 regions. An opening RT-PCR round employed HTBI primers and preceded a second-round multiplex PCR. TCRdb used MiXCR to reprocess the multiplex PCR reads, holding one entry per CDR3 protein. This sample yields some 410,000 distinct CDR3 sequences, of which 21% are seen a single time; roughly 3.2% belongs to the top ten. This entry belongs to a study of Graves' ophthalmopathy and Graves' hyperthyroidism. General observations from the study: Detected in blood as well were most expanded thyroid clonotypes with frequency above 0.001.

The term stable hyperthyroidism indicated an absence of ophthalmopathy within 18 months of follow-up. Hyperthyroidism in these 18- to 65-year-old patients was newly diagnosed, lasting under 2 months. The PBMCs used were ones drawn from 10 ml of fresh peripheral blood. Trimming left V 5 bases short and J 5 bases short, with 9 bases between. This CDR3 is built from 12 residues. The germline V gene has CDR1 SGHAT and CDR2 FQNNGV. Material: peripheral blood. This receptor was identified in a woman aged 18-29 years with stable Graves' hyperthyroidism. V is TRBV11-2 and J is TRBJ1-1; unclear D gene. This chain's CDR3 is CASSPIGTEAFF. The CDR3, as DNA: TGTGCCAGCAGCCCGATAGGAACTGAAGCTTTCTTT.